Listed below are T cell receptor beta chains from one sample, sequenced in a study of early T cells in non-severe SARS-CoV-2 infection. TCRdb ran MiXCR on the 5' RACE reads and lists one entry per CDR3 protein. This sample carries about 37,000 distinct CDR3 sequences, approximately 5.1% of them seen once, and the ten largest clones take approximately 5.7%. Sequencing was performed on whole blood, taken at baseline. These receptors were taken from an adult who was a healthcare worker with PCR-confirmed SARS-CoV-2 infection or an uninfected control (not recorded which). Each CDR3 is given with its conserved first and last residue. The order of the fields is J gene, V gene, clone size, D gene, CDR3 protein, CDR3 DNA. D genes are given only for firm matches. Not all rows give a size; the values are once, few, many and, for expanded clones, a class.

TRBJ2-1,TRBV7-2,many,TRBD1,CASSLERPGTGAYNEQFF,TGTGCCAGCAGCTTAGAAAGGCCCGGGACAGGAGCCTACAATGAGCAGTTCTTC
TRBJ2-1,TRBV5-1,few,NA,CASSYNGYNEQFF,TGCGCCAGCAGCTATAACGGGTACAATGAGCAGTTCTTC
TRBJ2-3,TRBV28,many,NA,CASSSSDAGSTDTQYF,TGTGCCAGCAGTTCCTCGGACGCGGGCAGCACAGATACGCAGTATTTT
TRBJ2-3,TRBV20-1,NA,TRBD2,CSAGGGVGTDTQYF,TGCAGTGCCGGGGGGGGAGTCGGCACAGATACGCAGTATTTT
TRBJ2-5,TRBV20-1,many,TRBD2,CSAPSIAGLANTETQYF,TGCAGTGCTCCCTCAATCGCTGGACTAGCGAATACAGAGACCCAGTACTTC
TRBJ2-3,TRBV6-2/TRBV6-3,many,TRBD2,CASSYGKAGGSTDTQYF,TGTGCCAGCAGTTACGGGAAAGCGGGAGGGTCCACAGATACGCAGTATTTT
TRBJ2-7,TRBV28,NA,NA,CASTPGLHEQYF,TGTGCCAGCACCCCAGGGCTGCACGAGCAGTACTTC
TRBJ1-6,TRBV30,many,NA,CAWSGGAGVVSPLHF,TGTGCCTGGAGTGGCGGAGCAGGGGTAGTATCACCCCTCCACTTT
TRBJ2-1,TRBV27,many,NA,CASKKDPYNEQFF,TGTGCCAGTAAAAAGGACCCATACAATGAGCAGTTCTTC
TRBJ2-5,TRBV18,few,NA,CASSPPAVGETQYF,TGTGCCAGCTCACCACCCGCCGTTGGAGAGACCCAGTACTTC
TRBJ2-3,TRBV4-1,few,TRBD2,CASSPGLAVTDTQYF,TGCGCCAGCAGCCCGGGACTAGCGGTCACAGATACGCAGTATTTT
TRBJ1-3,TRBV20-1,many,NA,CSASAGNTIYF,TGCAGTGCGAGCGCTGGAAACACCATATATTTT
TRBJ2-7,TRBV2,many,TRBD2,CASTAPVGEAGVGLEQYF,TGTGCCAGCACCGCCCCGGTTGGTGAAGCGGGAGTGGGGCTCGAGCAGTACTTC
TRBJ2-1,TRBV11-3,few,NA,CASSPMGKAGEQFF,TGTGCCAGCAGCCCTATGGGAAAGGCCGGTGAGCAGTTCTTC
TRBJ2-7,TRBV12-3/TRBV12-4,many,NA,CASSFRGADEQYF,TGTGCCAGCAGTTTCCGGGGAGCCGACGAGCAGTACTTC
TRBJ2-1,TRBV10-3,NA,NA,CASAKEFF,TGTGCATCAGCCAAGGAGTTCTTC
TRBJ1-4,TRBV14,NA,NA,CASSQIRAGEKLFF,TGTGCCAGCAGCCAAATCAGGGCGGGTGAAAAACTGTTTTTT
TRBJ1-1,TRBV11-2,many,NA,CASSFDWGRNTEAFF,TGTGCCAGCAGCTTCGACTGGGGCAGAAACACTGAAGCTTTCTTT
TRBJ1-6,TRBV27,NA,NA,CASSLYPGYNSPLHF,TGTGCCAGCAGTTTATACCCAGGCTATAATTCACCCCTCCACTTT
TRBJ2-3,TRBV20-1,many,TRBD1,CSASGRGLPPDTQYF,TGCAGTGCTAGTGGCAGGGGGCTTCCTCCAGATACGCAGTATTTT
TRBJ2-3,TRBV7-2,NA,NA,CASSLRVSRTDTQYF,TGTGCCAGCAGCCTCCGGGTCAGCCGCACAGATACGCAGTATTTT
TRBJ1-1,TRBV12-3/TRBV12-4,many,NA,CATGSRGARTEAFF,TGTGCCACCGGAAGCAGGGGCGCGCGAACTGAAGCTTTCTTT
TRBJ2-1,TRBV5-1,NA,TRBD2,CASSPRLAEVYNEQFF,TGTGCCAGCAGCCCTCGACTAGCGGAGGTCTACAATGAGCAGTTCTTC
TRBJ2-3,TRBV12-3/TRBV12-4,many,TRBD2,CASSHQVAGGLDTQYF,TGTGCCAGCAGCCACCAAGTAGCGGGAGGGCTCGATACGCAGTATTTT
TRBJ1-5,TRBV7-8,many,NA,CASSLAQENQPQHF,TGTGCCAGCAGCTTAGCGCAGGAGAATCAGCCCCAGCATTTT
TRBJ2-1,TRBV5-4,medium-sized,TRBD2,CASSGYGTSGADLYNEQFF,TGTGCCAGCAGCGGATACGGGACTAGCGGGGCCGATCTCTACAATGAGCAGTTCTTC